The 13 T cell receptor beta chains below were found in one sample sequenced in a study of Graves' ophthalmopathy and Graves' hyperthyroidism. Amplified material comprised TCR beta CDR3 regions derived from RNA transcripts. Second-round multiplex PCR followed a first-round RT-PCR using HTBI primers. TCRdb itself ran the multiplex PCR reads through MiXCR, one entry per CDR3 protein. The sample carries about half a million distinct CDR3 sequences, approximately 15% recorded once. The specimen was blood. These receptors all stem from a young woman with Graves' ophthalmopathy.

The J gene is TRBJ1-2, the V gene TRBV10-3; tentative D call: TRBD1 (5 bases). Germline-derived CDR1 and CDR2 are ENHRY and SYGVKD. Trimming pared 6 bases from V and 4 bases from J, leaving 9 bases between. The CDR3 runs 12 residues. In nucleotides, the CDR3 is TGTGCCATCAGGGACACCGGCTATGGCTACACCTTC. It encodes CAIRDTGYGYTF.

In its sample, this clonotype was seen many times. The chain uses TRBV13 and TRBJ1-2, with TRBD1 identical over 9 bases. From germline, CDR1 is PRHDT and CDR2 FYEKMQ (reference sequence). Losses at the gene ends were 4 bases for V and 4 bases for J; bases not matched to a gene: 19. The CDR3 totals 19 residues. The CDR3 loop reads CASSSRSNTGTGLFYGYTF. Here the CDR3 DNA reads TGTGCCAGCAGCTCCCGATCGAACACCGGGACAGGGTTATTCTATGGCTACACCTTC.

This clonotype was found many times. The CDR3 sequence is CSVGMSDSRFNYGYTF. The CDR3 DNA reads TGCAGCGTTGGAATGAGCGACAGTCGATTTAACTATGGCTACACCTTC. This sequence joins TRBV29-1 and TRBJ1-2, with D perhaps matching TRBD1 (5 bases). From germline, CDR1 is SQVTM and CDR2 ANQGSEA. The CDR3 contains 16 residues. The germline V and J ends were trimmed by 4 bases and 1 base, with 19 bases remaining between them.

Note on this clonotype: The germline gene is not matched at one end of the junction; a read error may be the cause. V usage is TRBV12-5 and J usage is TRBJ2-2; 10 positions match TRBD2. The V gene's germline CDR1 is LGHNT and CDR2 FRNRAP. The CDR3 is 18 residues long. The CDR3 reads CSSATRPAGGRRTGELFF. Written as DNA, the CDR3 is TGTTCTAGTGCCACAAGACCAGCGGGGGGGCGGAGGACCGGGGAGCTGTTTTTT.

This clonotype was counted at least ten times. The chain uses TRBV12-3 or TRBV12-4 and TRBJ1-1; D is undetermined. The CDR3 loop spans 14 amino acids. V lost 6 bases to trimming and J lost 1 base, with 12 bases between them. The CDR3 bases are TGTGCCAGCAGCCTGAACACAAGGAACACTGAAGCTTTCTTT. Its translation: CASSLNTRNTEAFF.

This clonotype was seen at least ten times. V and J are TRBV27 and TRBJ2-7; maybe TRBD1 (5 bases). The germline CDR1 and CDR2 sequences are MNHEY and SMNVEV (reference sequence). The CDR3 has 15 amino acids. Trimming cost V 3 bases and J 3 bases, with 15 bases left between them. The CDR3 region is CASSLVGESFYEQYF. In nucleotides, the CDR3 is TGTGCCAGCAGTTTGGTAGGGGAAAGCTTCTACGAGCAGTACTTC.

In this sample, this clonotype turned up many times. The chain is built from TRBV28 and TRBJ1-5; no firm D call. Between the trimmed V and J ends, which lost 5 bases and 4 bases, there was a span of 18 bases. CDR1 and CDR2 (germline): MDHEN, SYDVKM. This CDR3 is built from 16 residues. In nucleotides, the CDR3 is TGTGCCAGCAGTCAAGAGGACGGAGGCGGAAATCAGCCCCAGCATTTT. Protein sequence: CASSQEDGGGNQPQHF.

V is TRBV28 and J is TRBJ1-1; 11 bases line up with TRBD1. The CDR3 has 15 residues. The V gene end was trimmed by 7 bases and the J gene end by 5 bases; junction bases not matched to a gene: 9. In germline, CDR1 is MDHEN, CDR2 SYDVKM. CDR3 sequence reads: CASINLGQGETEAFF. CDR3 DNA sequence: TGTGCCAGCATTAACCTGGGACAGGGGGAGACTGAAGCTTTCTTT.

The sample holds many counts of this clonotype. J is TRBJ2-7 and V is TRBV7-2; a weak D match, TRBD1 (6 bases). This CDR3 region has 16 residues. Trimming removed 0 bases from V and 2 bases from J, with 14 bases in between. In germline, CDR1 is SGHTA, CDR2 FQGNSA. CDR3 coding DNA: TGTGCCAGCAGCTTAGCATTCCAGGGGAAGACCTACGAGCAGTACTTC. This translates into CASSLAFQGKTYEQYF.

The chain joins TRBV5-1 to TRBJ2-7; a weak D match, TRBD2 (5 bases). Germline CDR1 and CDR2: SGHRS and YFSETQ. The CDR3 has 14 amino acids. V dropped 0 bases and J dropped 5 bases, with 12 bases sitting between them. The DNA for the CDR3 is TGCGCCAGCAGCTTGGTAGCGAGAACGGACGAGCAGTACTTC. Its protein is CASSLVARTDEQYF.

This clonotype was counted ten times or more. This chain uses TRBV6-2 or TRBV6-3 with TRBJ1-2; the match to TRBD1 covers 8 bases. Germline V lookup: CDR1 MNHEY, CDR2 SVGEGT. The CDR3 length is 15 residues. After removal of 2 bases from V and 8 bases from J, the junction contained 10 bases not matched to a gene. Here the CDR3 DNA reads TGTGCCAGCAGTTACACGTCCCGGGACAGGCGCGGCTACACCTTC. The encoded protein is CASSYTSRDRRGYTF.

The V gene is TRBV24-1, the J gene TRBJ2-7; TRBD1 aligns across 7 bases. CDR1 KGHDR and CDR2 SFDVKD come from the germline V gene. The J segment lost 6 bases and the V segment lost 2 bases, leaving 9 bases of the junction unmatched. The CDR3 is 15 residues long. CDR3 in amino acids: CATSDSGQESAEQYF. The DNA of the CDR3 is TGTGCCACCAGTGATTCAGGACAGGAGAGTGCCGAGCAGTACTTC.

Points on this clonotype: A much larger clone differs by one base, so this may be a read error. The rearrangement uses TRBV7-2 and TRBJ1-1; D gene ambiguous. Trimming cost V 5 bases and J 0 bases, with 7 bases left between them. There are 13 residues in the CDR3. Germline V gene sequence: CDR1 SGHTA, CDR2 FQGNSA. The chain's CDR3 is CASSTQMNTEAFF. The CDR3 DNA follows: TGTGCCAGCAGCACACAGATGAACACTGAAGCTTTCTTT.